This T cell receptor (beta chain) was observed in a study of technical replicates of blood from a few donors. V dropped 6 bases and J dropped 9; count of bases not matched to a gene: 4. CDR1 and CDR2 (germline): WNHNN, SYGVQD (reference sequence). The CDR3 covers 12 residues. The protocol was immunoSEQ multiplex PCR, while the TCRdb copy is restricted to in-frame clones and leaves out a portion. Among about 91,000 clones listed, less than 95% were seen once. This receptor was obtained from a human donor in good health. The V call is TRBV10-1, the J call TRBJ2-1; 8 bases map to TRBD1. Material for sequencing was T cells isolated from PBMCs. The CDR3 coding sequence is TGCGCCAGCAGCCCAGGGGGCCTTGAGCAGTTCTTC. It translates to CASSPGGLEQFF.